This T cell receptor (beta chain) was sequenced for a study of control samples from healthy donors and cancer patients. This clone was seen a single time. The CDR3 is 13 residues long. CDR1 is SGHAT and CDR2 is FQNNGV in the germline V gene. The V end lost 5 bases, the J end lost 4 bases, and 11 bases lay between the germline ends. Clones were sequenced by immunoSEQ multiplex PCR, and TCRdb holds only the in-frame ones, with some missing. The sample includes about 150,000 clones, 90% to 95% of them seen just once. The rearrangement joins TRBV11-2 to TRBJ1-1, with D possibly TRBD1 on 5 matching bases. Sample: blood. The receptor's source is a young man in good health. For the CDR3, the DNA is TGTGCCAGCAGCCCGTGGGGGGTCACTGAAGCTTTCTTT. Translation gives CASSPWGVTEAFF.